Below, 13 T cell receptor beta chains from the same sample are listed, as sequenced in a study of cytomegalovirus exposure and HLA in healthy donors. The PCR employed 60 Vbeta primers together with 13 Jbeta primers. The protocol was immunoSEQ multiplex PCR, while the TCRdb copy is restricted to in-frame clones and leaves out a portion. The data hold some 110,000 clones, with around 81% observed a single time. The specimen sequenced was PBMCs. All receptors derive from a young woman in good health and CMV-seronegative.

The genes are TRBV6-1 and TRBJ2-5, with D possibly TRBD2 on 6 matching bases. The DNA end is a closer match to TRBJ2-7, so the J assignment may be wrong. Germline lookup yields CDR1 MNHNS and CDR2 SASEGT. This CDR3 spans 14 amino acids. In nucleotides, the CDR3 is TGTGCCAGCACCGAAGTACAGCGGGCCTACGAGCAGTACTTC. Its translation is CASTEVQRAYEQYF.

This chain connects TRBV5-1 to TRBJ2-5, with unresolved D. This CDR3 has 13 residues. Per the germline V gene, CDR1 is SGHRS and CDR2 is YFSETQ. Trimming took off 0 bases at V and 4 bases at J, with 7 bases between the two ends. The CDR3 spells CASSLAAIETQYF. In DNA form, the CDR3 reads TGCGCCAGCAGCTTGGCCGCGATAGAGACCCAGTACTTC.

The chain carries TRBV5-1 and TRBJ2-1, with 11 bases that match TRBD2. The length of the CDR3 is 19 residues. Germline CDR1 and CDR2: SGHRS and YFSETQ. The V and J ends lost 0 bases and 1 base, in that order; junction bases with no gene match: 9. The chain's CDR3 is CASSLDLAGGVRSYNEQFF. For the CDR3, the DNA is TGCGCCAGCAGCTTGGATTTAGCGGGAGGGGTTCGATCCTACAATGAGCAGTTCTTC.

On this clone: At one boundary the junction diverges from the germline segment, which might be a read error. CDR3 DNA sequence: TGTGCCAGCAGTTCCAGGGGTCGGGATGGCTACATCTTC. This codes for CASSSRGRDGYIF. The rearrangement uses TRBV28 and TRBJ1-2, with a weak D call TRBD1 (6 bases). The germline V gene has CDR1 MDHEN and CDR2 SYDVKM. This CDR3 comprises 13 residues.

The J gene is TRBJ1-4, the V gene TRBV28; tentatively, D is TRBD1 (5 bases). Germline assignment: CDR1 MDHEN and CDR2 SYDVKM. V lost 7 bases and J lost 7, with 16 bases in between. The CDR3 consists of 14 residues. The CDR3 DNA reads TGTGCCAGCAATTTCGTTGGTCAGGGTGAAAAACTGTTTTTT. Translation: CASNFVGQGEKLFF. Combining the CDR3 with reference TRBV28 and TRBJ1-4 gives the whole variable domain DVKVTQSSRYLVKRTGEKVFLECVQDMDHENMFWYRQDPGLGLRLIYFSYDVKMKEKGDIPEGYSVSREKKERFSLILESASTNQTSMYLCASNFVGQGEKLFFGSGTQLSVL.

The rearrangement links TRBV6-5 to TRBJ2-7, with 7 bases aligning to TRBD2. The V gene's germline CDR1 is MNHEY and CDR2 SVGAGI. After removal of 5 bases from V and 5 bases from J, the junction contained 9 bases not matched to a gene. The CDR3 totals 14 residues. DNA of the CDR3: TGTGCCAGCAGTCCTATTTCTACTAGCGACGAGCAGTACTTC. This translates into CASSPISTSDEQYF.

The genes are TRBV5-6 and TRBJ2-3; 7 bases align to TRBD2. V lost 4 bases and J lost 2; bases outside the gene matches: 10. In germline, CDR1 is SGHDT, CDR2 YYEEEE. The CDR3 extends over 16 amino acids. For the CDR3, the DNA is TGTGCCAGCAGCGCCGGACTAGGCACATTCACAGATACGCAGTATTTT. Translated: CASSAGLGTFTDTQYF.

The rearrangement links TRBV4-1 to TRBJ2-4; possibly TRBD2 for D (6 bases). This CDR3 has 12 residues. Trimming cost V 4 bases and J 8 bases, with 9 bases left between them. Germline V gives CDR1 MGHRA, CDR2 YSYEKL. Here the CDR3 DNA reads TGCGCCAGCAGCCCAAGCGGGTACATTCAGTACTTC. Protein product: CASSPSGYIQYF.

This chain joins TRBV10-3 and TRBJ2-3, with 9 bases lining up with TRBD2. The germline CDR1 and CDR2 sequences are ENHRY and SYGVKD. Trimming cost V 3 bases and J 11 bases; bases outside gene matches: 12. The CDR3 has 15 residues. CDR3 nucleotides: TGTGCCATCAGTGATCAAACCACCGGGACTAGCAAGCAGTATTTT. Its translation: CAISDQTTGTSKQYF.

V and J are TRBV5-1 and TRBJ2-3, with D possibly being TRBD2 (6 bases). V lost 0 bases and J 5 bases, leaving 13 bases between the germline ends. There are 15 residues in the CDR3. CDR1 is SGHRS, CDR2 YFSETQ, per germline. This CDR3 reads CASSLDRPSEDTQYF. The DNA for the CDR3 is TGCGCCAGCAGCTTGGATCGGCCTAGCGAAGATACGCAGTATTTT.

The V and J genes are TRBV5-4 and TRBJ2-3; 7 bases line up with TRBD2. The CDR3 covers 15 residues. V trimming: 3 bases; J trimming: 0 bases; junction bases outside the gene matches: 4. Germline V CDR1 and CDR2: SGHNT, YYREEE (reference sequence). CDR3 DNA sequence: TGTGCCAGCAGCTCTGAGCGGGGTAGCACAGATACGCAGTATTTT. Amino acids: CASSSERGSTDTQYF.

V is TRBV5-1 and J is TRBJ2-3, with 12 bases that match TRBD1. The germline CDR1 and CDR2 sequences are SGHRS and YFSETQ. CDR3 length: 16 amino acids. V was clipped by 4 bases and J by 5 bases; unmatched bases: 8. CDR3 sequence reads: CASSPAGQGALDTQYF. CDR3 DNA: TGCGCCAGCAGCCCTGCGGGACAGGGGGCGTTAGATACGCAGTATTTT.

For the CDR3, the DNA is TGTGCCAGCAGCGTAGAGGCTAGTATGCAGTTCTTC. It yields the protein CASSVEASMQFF. V is TRBV9 and J is TRBJ2-1, with no clear D. The germline V gene has CDR1 SGDLS and CDR2 YYNGEE. The CDR3 spans 12 residues. The V end was cut by 0 bases, the J end by 12 bases, with 10 bases between. Full variable domain (remainder filled in from reference TRBV9 and TRBJ2-1): DSGVTQTPKHLITATGQRVTLRCSPRSGDLSVYWYQQSLDQGLQFLIQYYNGEERAKGNILERFSAQQFPDLHSELNLSSLELGDSALYFCASSVEASMQFFGPGTRLTVL.